Listed here is a single T cell receptor beta chain. These data belong to a study of CD8 T cells in Susac syndrome. In blood CD8+ and CD4+ T cells, TCR beta underwent sequencing. The study used treatment-naive patients who had stable or active relapsing-remitting disease as multiple sclerosis controls. The TEMRA cells underwent FACS enrichment, while the CD8+ and CD4+ T cells underwent negative isolation. Random hexamers primed reverse transcription of roughly 0.5 to 1 ug RNA. Coverage of TCR beta CDR3 amplification by immunoSEQ multiplex PCR extended to 54 Vbeta and 13 Jbeta. TCRdb re-derived calls from the immunoSEQ multiplex PCR reads in MiXCR, one entry per CDR3 protein. The data show about 150,000 distinct CDR3 sequences, around 96% seen once. The CDR3 is 13 residues long. The germline V gene encodes CDR1 SQVTM and CDR2 ANQGSEA. The germline V and J ends were trimmed by 7 bases and 5 bases, with 17 bases remaining between them.

The clonotype was recovered from a human donor with multiple sclerosis. The material sequenced was CD8+ T cells from PBMCs. V gene TRBV29-1 combines with J gene TRBJ1-2, with D unclear. The CDR3 region has the DNA TGCAGCGCCAAATCGGCAGCAAGATATGGCTACACCTTC. Encoded protein: CSAKSAARYGYTF.